These 21 T cell receptor beta chains were sequenced from one sample in a study of T cell responses to AZD1222 COVID-19 vaccine. The protocol was immunoSEQ multiplex PCR, while the TCRdb copy is restricted to in-frame clones and leaves out a portion. In the table there are 70,000 to 95,000 clones, about nine tenths of which are singletons. The material sequenced was peripheral blood, taken on day 0 of MenACWY control vaccination. The receptor source for this set is an adult in good health.

This sequence joins TRBV6-5 and TRBJ1-2; maybe TRBD1 (5 bases). Germline V gives CDR1 MNHEY, CDR2 SVGAGI. Trimming took 7 bases from V and 4 from J, leaving 13 bases between them. CDR3 length: 13 residues. The CDR3 spells CASTPGTAYGYTF. In DNA, the CDR3 is TGTGCCAGCACCCCCGGGACGGCCTATGGCTACACCTTC.

V is TRBV9 and J is TRBJ2-7; D may be TRBD1 or TRBD2 (5 bases each). Germline-derived CDR1 and CDR2 are SGDLS and YYNGEE. V lost 4 bases and J lost 3, with 17 bases in between. The length of the CDR3 is 15 residues. In nucleotides, the CDR3 is TGTGCCAGCAGCCCCTCCTCCGGGGCCCACTACGAGCAGTACTTC. Translated: CASSPSSGAHYEQYF.

V usage is TRBV12-3 or TRBV12-4 and J usage is TRBJ2-5, with 8 bases that match TRBD1. V shed 5 bases, J shed 5 bases, and the junction held 4 bases outside the gene matches. The CDR3 has 13 amino acids. The CDR3 spells CASSNDRGETQYF. The CDR3 coding sequence is TGTGCCAGCAGTAATGACAGGGGTGAGACCCAGTACTTC.

V and J are TRBV3-1 (or the pseudogene TRBV3-2) and TRBJ1-6; 7 nucleotides line up with TRBD1. V shed 1 base, J shed 8 bases, and the junction held 11 bases outside the gene matches. Germline CDR1 is LGHDT and CDR2 is YNNKEL (reference sequence). CDR3 size: 17 residues. CDR3 sequence: CASSQVLVRQGHSPLHF. CDR3 DNA: TGTGCCAGCAGCCAAGTACTAGTTAGACAGGGTCATTCACCCCTCCACTTT.

This sequence joins TRBV5-6 and TRBJ1-1; TRBD1 agrees at 9 bases. V shed 1 base and J 0 bases; nucleotides not matched to a gene: 4. The CDR3 has 16 residues. Germline V gene lookup returns CDR1 SGHDT and CDR2 YYEEEE. The CDR3: CASSLNRGPLNTEAFF. The CDR3 region has the DNA TGTGCCAGCAGCTTGAACAGGGGGCCCCTGAACACTGAAGCTTTCTTT. The entire variable domain, with the rest obtained from reference TRBV5-6 and TRBJ1-1, is as follows: DAGVTQSPTHLIKTRGQQVTLRCSPKSGHDTVSWYQQALGQGPQFIFQYYEEEERQRGNFPDRFSGHQFPNYSSELNVNALLLGDSALYLCASSLNRGPLNTEAFFGQGTRLTVV.

The gene calls are TRBV6-5 and TRBJ2-1; 7 nucleotides match TRBD2. CDR3 length: 16 amino acids. V trimming: 3 bases; J trimming: 0 bases; junction bases outside the gene matches: 5. CDR1 is MNHEY, CDR2 SVGAGI, per germline. This CDR3 reads CASSYGGGSSYNEQFF. In DNA form, the CDR3 reads TGTGCCAGCAGTTATGGGGGGGGAAGCTCCTACAATGAGCAGTTCTTC.

The genes are TRBV6-4 and TRBJ2-4, with D unclear. The CDR3 contains 16 residues. V lost 6 bases, J lost 0 bases, and 15 bases lay in between. Germline V CDR1 and CDR2: MRHNA, SNTAGT. CDR3 DNA: TGTGCCAGCAGGCCGAACAAATCCCCAGCCAAAAACATTCAGTACTTC. This sequence encodes CASRPNKSPAKNIQYF.

The J gene is TRBJ1-3, the V gene TRBV19; 11 nucleotides line up with TRBD1. Germline CDR1 and CDR2: LNHDA and SQIVND (reference sequence). CDR3 length: 18 residues. J was trimmed by 0 bases and V by 7 bases; bases with no gene match: 11. The CDR3 loop is CASTTGTGGPISGNTIYF. The DNA of the CDR3 is TGTGCCAGTACCACCGGGACAGGGGGACCAATCTCTGGAAACACCATATATTTT.

This chain uses TRBV19 with TRBJ1-2; 10 bases are shared with TRBD1. The CDR3 is 15 residues long. V was clipped by 2 bases and J by 6 bases; unmatched bases: 6. The germline gives CDR1 LNHDA, CDR2 SQIVND (reference sequence). The CDR3 nucleotides read TGTGCCAGTAGTATAACAGACAGGGGGCTTCATGGCTACACCTTC. This encodes CASSITDRGLHGYTF.

This clone was observed once. This chain connects TRBV4-3 to TRBJ1-6, with a possible D match to TRBD1 (6 bases). V was clipped by 0 bases and J by 13 bases, with 22 bases between them. Germline V CDR1 and CDR2: LGHNA, YSLEER. This CDR3 has 17 amino acids. CDR3 residues: CASSQDTGGAGTAPLHF. CDR3 nucleotide sequence: TGCGCCAGCAGCCAAGATACGGGGGGCGCCGGTACAGCTCCCCTCCACTTT.

This sequence joins TRBV15 and TRBJ1-5; D unclear. V lost 0 bases and J lost 4, with 7 bases in between. Germline V gene lookup returns CDR1 LNHNV and CDR2 YYDKDF (reference sequence). The CDR3 has 14 amino acids. CDR3: CATSRDMGNQPQHF. In nucleotides, the CDR3 is TGTGCCACCAGCAGAGATATGGGGAATCAGCCCCAGCATTTT.

V usage is TRBV9 and J usage is TRBJ2-6; possibly TRBD1 for D (5 bases). V was clipped by 3 bases and J by 2 bases, with 15 bases between them. This CDR3 has 17 residues. Germline loops: CDR1 SGDLS, CDR2 YYNGEE. In nucleotides, the CDR3 is TGTGCCAGCAGCGAACAAGCAGGGTTACCTGGGGCCAACGTCCTGACTTTC. Translated, it gives CASSEQAGLPGANVLTF.

Written as DNA, the CDR3 is TGTGCCTGGAGTTTCGGGGCTTATGAAAAACTGTTTTTT. Translated, it gives CAWSFGAYEKLFF. The V call is TRBV30, the J call TRBJ1-4; D possibly corresponds to TRBD1 (5 bases). V was trimmed by 2 bases and J by 6 bases, leaving 10 bases between them. There are 13 residues in the CDR3. CDR1 is GTSNPN and CDR2 is SVGIG in the germline V gene (reference sequence).

This sequence joins TRBV5-1 and TRBJ1-4; a weak D match, TRBD1 (5 bases). This CDR3 contains 14 residues. Deletions cut 0 bases from V and 4 bases from J, with 7 bases between. Germline lookup yields CDR1 SGHRS and CDR2 YFSETQ. The CDR3: CASSLGQINEKLFF. For the CDR3, the DNA is TGCGCCAGCAGCTTGGGACAGATTAATGAAAAACTGTTTTTT.

This sequence joins TRBV18 and TRBJ1-1; 7 bases map to TRBD1. This CDR3 contains 16 residues. Germline V gives CDR1 KGHSH, CDR2 LQKENI. V lost 0 bases to trimming and J lost 2 bases; unmatched junction nucleotides: 6. The CDR3 DNA reads as TGTGCCAGCTCACCACCAATGCAAGGGGGCAACACTGAAGCTTTCTTT. It codes for CASSPPMQGGNTEAFF. Complete variable domain (other parts from reference TRBV18 and TRBJ1-1): NAGVMQNPRHLVRRRGQEARLRCSPMKGHSHVYWYRQLPEEGLKFMVYLQKENIIDESGMPKERFSAEFPKEGPSILRIQQVVRGDSAAYFCASSPPMQGGNTEAFFGQGTRLTVV.

The rearrangement links TRBV11-3 to TRBJ2-5, with 7 bases aligning to TRBD2. Germline V gene data show CDR1 as SGHNT and CDR2 as YENEEA. V was clipped by 4 bases and J by 5 bases; unmatched bases: 19. CDR3 length equals 18 residues. The CDR3, as DNA: TGTGCCAGCAGCTCATTGGCCCTCATTCGGCGGGGGATGGAGACCCAGTACTTC. Protein: CASSSLALIRRGMETQYF.

This rearrangement joins TRBV7-2 to TRBJ1-6, with D unresolved. V was cut by 0 bases and J by 4 bases, with 7 bases left in between. CDR1 SGHTA and CDR2 FQGNSA come from the germline V gene. CDR3 length: 15 residues. The CDR3, as DNA: TGTGCCAGCAGCTTAGCAGGGATTTATAATTCACCCCTCCACTTT. This encodes CASSLAGIYNSPLHF.

The V call is TRBV21-1, the J call TRBJ2-2; no DNA check was done on the table's D call, TRBD1. TRBV21-1 represents a pseudogene. CDR3 length: 12 residues. The CDR3 DNA reads TGTGCCAGGGACAGGGAGAACGGGGAGCTGTTTTTT. It translates to CARDRENGELFF.

J is TRBJ2-1 and V is TRBV5-1, with D perhaps matching TRBD2 (5 bases). The CDR3 contains 12 residues. V lost 4 bases and J lost 4, with 6 bases in between. Germline V gene data show CDR1 as SGHRS and CDR2 as YFSETQ. CDR3 nucleotide sequence: TGCGCCAGCAGCGAGGGTTACAATGAGCAGTTCTTC. Amino acids: CASSEGYNEQFF.

V usage is TRBV7-2 and J usage is TRBJ1-2; 9 bases match TRBD1. Trimming at V came to 5 bases and at J to 4 bases, leaving 8 bases not matched to a gene. CDR3 size: 15 residues. Per germline, CDR1 SGHTA and CDR2 FQGNSA. The CDR3 DNA follows: TGTGCCAGCAGCCAGGCAGACAGGGGGGCCTATGGCTACACCTTC. Protein: CASSQADRGAYGYTF.

In its sample, this clone was seen a few times. The rearrangement links TRBV28 to TRBJ1-5; D is unclear. The CDR3 has 16 amino acids. Germline V gene sequence: CDR1 MDHEN, CDR2 SYDVKM. V was pared by 4 bases and J by 1 base, with 14 bases between. The CDR3 DNA is TGTGCCAGCAGTTCGTCCGTCGAGGAGAGCAATCAGCCCCAGCATTTT. It yields the protein CASSSSVEESNQPQHF.